Following are 5 T cell receptor beta chains from one sample sequenced in a study of shared clonotypes between healthy human individuals. Only in-frame clones appear in the TCRdb table, and some are missing; sequencing was by immunoSEQ multiplex PCR. The data contain hundreds of thousands of clones, 60% to 85% of them singletons. Sequenced input: PBMCs. All receptors come from a woman aged 40-49 years in good health. Some clones in this sample may be carry-over from other donors' samples.

The CDR3, as DNA: TGCGCCAGCAGCTTTGGACAGTATAGCAATCAGCCCCAGCATTTT. Translated, it gives CASSFGQYSNQPQHF. The V call is TRBV4-1, the J call TRBJ1-5; D is possibly TRBD1 (6 bases). CDR3 length: 15 residues. CDR1 is MGHRA, CDR2 YSYEKL, per germline. V was cut by 5 bases and J by 0 bases, with 11 bases left in between.

This chain joins TRBV27 and TRBJ1-2; D is ambiguous. V gave up 6 bases and J gave up 4 bases, with 6 bases separating them. Germline CDR1 is MNHEY and CDR2 is SMNVEV (reference sequence). CDR3 length: 11 residues. DNA of the CDR3: TGTGCCAGCAGCGGTTCCTATGGCTACACCTTC. This codes for CASSGSYGYTF.

This chain links TRBV15 with TRBJ2-7; 8 positions match TRBD1. The CDR3 is 16 amino acids. Per the germline V gene, CDR1 is LNHNV and CDR2 is YYDKDF (reference sequence). The trim removed 0 bases at V and 5 bases at J, leaving 9 bases unmatched. The CDR3 loop reads CATSRDPQTGAHEQYF. Written as DNA, the CDR3 is TGTGCCACCAGCAGAGATCCTCAGACAGGGGCCCACGAGCAGTACTTC.

The CDR3 spells CASSSTRAGDETQYF. The CDR3 DNA sequence: TGTGCCAGCAGCTCCACTCGAGCGGGAGACGAGACCCAGTACTTC. The chain carries TRBV7-3 and TRBJ2-5; 8 bases align to TRBD2. The CDR3 runs to 15 residues. CDR1 is SGHTA and CDR2 is FQGTGA in the germline V gene. V gave up 4 bases and J gave up 5 bases; unmatched junction bases: 9.

The chain couples TRBV29-1 to TRBJ1-2; 7 bases fit TRBD1. The CDR3 contains 11 residues. Losses at the gene ends were 6 bases for V and 8 bases for J; bases not matched to a gene: 6. Germline-derived CDR1 and CDR2 are SQVTM and ANQGSEA. CDR3 residues: CSVERGQGYTF. In nucleotides, the CDR3 is TGCAGCGTAGAAAGGGGGCAGGGCTACACCTTC.